This T cell receptor beta chain is from a study of CD8 T cells in ankylosing spondylitis. Findings and limits, study-wide: A motif in TCR beta, a set of under ten highly homologous variants, appeared characteristic of ankylosing spondylitis blood.

There are many counts of this clonotype. As yet, its antigen is unknown. The CDR3 is 16 residues long. Germline V gene sequence: CDR1 LGHNA, CDR2 YSLEER. V was cut by 0 bases and J by 0 bases, with 10 bases left in between. Each TCR beta library was made by quantitative 5'-RACE that incorporated molecular barcodes. TCRdb re-derived calls from the 5' RACE reads in MiXCR, one entry per CDR3 protein. In the table there are hundreds of thousands of distinct CDR3 sequences, approximately 16% of which are singletons. This clonotype originated in a male donor with ankylosing spondylitis. This chain joins TRBV4-3 and TRBJ2-3, with D hard to call. The sample was blood, either unsorted or a sorted T cell fraction (not recorded which). CDR3 DNA: TGCGCCAGCAGCCAAGAATTGAGGATTAGCACAGATACGCAGTATTTT. This gives the protein CASSQELRISTDTQYF.